This T cell receptor (beta chain) was recorded in a study of cytomegalovirus exposure and HLA in healthy donors. Study results and caveats: Published work reported that the classifier diagnosed cytomegalovirus status with high specificity and sensitivity.

TCRdb keeps only in-frame clones here, not all; method: immunoSEQ multiplex PCR. The sample yields roughly 63,000 clones, roughly 90% seen once. Germline V gives CDR1 PRHDT, CDR2 FYEKMQ (reference sequence). The CDR3 is made up of 13 amino acids. V gave up 1 base and J gave up 6 bases, with 10 bases separating them. Notes on this clone: The target antigen is unknown.

This TCR came from a woman aged 18-29 years in good health and CMV-seronegative. The chain has TRBV13 and TRBJ2-7; weak D call: TRBD2 (6 bases). The sequenced sample consisted of PBMCs. CDR3 nucleotide sequence: TGTGCCAGCAGCTTAGCGGGAGCGCGCGAGCAGTACTTC. Residues: CASSLAGAREQYF. The variable domain in full, with the rest retrieved from reference TRBV13 and TRBJ2-7, is AAGVIQSPRHLIKEKRETATLKCYPIPRHDTVYWYQQGPGQDPQFLISFYEKMQSDKGSIPDRFSAQQFSDYHSELNMSSLELGDSALYFCASSLAGAREQYFGPGTRLTVT.